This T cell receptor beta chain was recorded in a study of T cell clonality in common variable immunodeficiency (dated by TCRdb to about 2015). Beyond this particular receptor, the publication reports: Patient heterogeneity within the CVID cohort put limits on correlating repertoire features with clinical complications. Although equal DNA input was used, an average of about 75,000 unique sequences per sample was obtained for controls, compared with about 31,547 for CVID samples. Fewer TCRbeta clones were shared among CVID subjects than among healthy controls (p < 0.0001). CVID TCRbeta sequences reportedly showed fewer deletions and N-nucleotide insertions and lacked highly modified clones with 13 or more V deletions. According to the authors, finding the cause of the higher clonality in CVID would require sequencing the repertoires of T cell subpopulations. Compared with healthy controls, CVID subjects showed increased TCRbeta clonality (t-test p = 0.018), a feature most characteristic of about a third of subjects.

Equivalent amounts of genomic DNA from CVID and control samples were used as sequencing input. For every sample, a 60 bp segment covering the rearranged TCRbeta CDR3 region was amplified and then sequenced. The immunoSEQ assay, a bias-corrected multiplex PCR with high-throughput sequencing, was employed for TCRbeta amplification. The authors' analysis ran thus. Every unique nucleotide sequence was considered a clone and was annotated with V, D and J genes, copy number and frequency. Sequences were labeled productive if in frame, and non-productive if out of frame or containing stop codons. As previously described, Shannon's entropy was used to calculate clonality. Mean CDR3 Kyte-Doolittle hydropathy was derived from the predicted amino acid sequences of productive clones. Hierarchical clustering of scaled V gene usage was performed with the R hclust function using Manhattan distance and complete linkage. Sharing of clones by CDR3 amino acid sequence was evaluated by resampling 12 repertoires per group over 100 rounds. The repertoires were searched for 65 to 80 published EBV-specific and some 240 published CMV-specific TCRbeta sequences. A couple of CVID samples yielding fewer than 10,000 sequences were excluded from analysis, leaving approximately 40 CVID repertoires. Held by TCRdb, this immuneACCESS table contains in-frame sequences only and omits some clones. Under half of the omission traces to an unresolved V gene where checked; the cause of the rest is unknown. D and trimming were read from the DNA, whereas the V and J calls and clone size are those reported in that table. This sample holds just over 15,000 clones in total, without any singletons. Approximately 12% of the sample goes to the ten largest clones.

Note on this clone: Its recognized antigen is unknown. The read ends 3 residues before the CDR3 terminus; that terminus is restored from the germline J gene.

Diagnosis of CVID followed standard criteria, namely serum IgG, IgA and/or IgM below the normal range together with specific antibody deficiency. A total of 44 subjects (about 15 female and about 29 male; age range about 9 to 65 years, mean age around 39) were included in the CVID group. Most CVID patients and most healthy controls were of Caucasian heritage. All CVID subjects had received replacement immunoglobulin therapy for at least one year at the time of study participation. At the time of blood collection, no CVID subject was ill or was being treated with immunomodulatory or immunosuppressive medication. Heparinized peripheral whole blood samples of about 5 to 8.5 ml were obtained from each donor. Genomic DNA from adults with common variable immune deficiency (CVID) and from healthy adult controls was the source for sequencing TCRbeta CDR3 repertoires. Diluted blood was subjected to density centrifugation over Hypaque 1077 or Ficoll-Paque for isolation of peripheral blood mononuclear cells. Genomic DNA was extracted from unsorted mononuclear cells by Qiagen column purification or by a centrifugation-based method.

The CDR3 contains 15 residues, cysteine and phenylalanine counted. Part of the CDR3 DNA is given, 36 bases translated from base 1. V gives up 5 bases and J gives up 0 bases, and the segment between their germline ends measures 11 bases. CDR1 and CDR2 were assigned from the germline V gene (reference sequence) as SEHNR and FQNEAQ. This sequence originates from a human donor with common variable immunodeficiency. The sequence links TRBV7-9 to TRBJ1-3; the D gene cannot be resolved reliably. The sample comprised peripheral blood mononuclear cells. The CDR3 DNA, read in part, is TGTGCCAGCAGCACTAAACTGAGCTCTGGAAACACC. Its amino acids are CASSTKLSSGNT. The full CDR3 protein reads CASSTKLSSGNTIYF.